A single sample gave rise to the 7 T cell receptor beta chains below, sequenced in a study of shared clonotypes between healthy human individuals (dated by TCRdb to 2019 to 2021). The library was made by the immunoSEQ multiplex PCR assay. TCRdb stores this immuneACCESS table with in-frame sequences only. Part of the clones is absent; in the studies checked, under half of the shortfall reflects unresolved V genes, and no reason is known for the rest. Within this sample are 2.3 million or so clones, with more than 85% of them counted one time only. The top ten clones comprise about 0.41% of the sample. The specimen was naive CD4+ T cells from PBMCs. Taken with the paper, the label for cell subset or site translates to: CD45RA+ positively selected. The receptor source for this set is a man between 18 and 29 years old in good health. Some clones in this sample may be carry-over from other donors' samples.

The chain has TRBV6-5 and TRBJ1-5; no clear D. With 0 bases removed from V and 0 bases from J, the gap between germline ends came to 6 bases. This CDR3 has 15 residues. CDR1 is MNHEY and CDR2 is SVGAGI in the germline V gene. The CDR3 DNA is TGTGCCAGCAGTTACTCCCCCCATAGCAATCAGCCCCAGCATTTT. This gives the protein CASSYSPHSNQPQHF.

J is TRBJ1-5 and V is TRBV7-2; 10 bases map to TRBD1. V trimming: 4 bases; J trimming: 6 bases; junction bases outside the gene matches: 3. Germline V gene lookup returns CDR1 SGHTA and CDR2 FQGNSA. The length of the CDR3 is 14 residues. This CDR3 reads CASSSTGGFQPQHF. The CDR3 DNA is TGTGCCAGCAGCTCGACAGGGGGCTTTCAGCCCCAGCATTTT.

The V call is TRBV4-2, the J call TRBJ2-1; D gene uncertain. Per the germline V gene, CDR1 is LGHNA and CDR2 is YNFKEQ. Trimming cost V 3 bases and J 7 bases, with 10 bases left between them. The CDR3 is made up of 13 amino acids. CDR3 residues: CASSHLVRNEQFF. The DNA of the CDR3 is TGTGCCAGCAGCCACTTAGTACGGAATGAGCAGTTCTTC.

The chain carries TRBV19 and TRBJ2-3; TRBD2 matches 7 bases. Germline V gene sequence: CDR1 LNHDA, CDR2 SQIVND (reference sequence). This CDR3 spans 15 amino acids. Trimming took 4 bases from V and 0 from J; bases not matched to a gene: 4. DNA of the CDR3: TGTGCCAGTAGTAGGGGAGGGCGTAGCACAGATACGCAGTATTTT. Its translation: CASSRGGRSTDTQYF.

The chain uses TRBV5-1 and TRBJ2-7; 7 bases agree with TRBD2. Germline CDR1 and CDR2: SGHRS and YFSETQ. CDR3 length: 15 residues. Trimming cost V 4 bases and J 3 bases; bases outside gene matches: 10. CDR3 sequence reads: CASSPVTAGDYEQYF. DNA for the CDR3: TGCGCCAGCAGCCCCGTGACGGCGGGAGACTACGAGCAGTACTTC.

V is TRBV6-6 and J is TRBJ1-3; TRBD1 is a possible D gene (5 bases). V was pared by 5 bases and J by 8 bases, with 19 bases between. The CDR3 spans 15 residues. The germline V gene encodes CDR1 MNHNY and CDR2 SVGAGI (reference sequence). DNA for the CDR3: TGTGCCAGCAGTCCCTCGGGGCGCCGGGGGGACACCATATATTTT. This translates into CASSPSGRRGDTIYF.

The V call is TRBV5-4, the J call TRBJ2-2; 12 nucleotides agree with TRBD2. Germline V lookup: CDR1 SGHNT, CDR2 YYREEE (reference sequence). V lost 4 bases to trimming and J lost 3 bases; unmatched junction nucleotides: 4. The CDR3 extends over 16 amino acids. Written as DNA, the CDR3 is TGTGCCAGCAGCCCCCTAGCGGGAGGGCACACCGGGGAGCTGTTTTTT. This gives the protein CASSPLAGGHTGELFF.